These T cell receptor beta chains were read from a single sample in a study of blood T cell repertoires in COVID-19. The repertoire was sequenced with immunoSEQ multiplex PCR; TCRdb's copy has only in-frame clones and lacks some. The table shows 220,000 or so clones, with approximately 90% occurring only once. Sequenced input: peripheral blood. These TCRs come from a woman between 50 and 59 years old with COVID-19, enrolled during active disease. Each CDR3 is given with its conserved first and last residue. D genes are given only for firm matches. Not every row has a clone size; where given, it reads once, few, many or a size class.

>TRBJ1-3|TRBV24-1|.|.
TGTGCCACCAGTGATCCCGACAGGCCGTATGGAAACACCATATATTTT
CATSDPDRPYGNTIYF
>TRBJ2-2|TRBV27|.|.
TGTGCCAGGGCAGGGAAGACCGGGGAGCTGTTTTTT
CARAGKTGELFF
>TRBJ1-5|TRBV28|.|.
TGTGCCAGCAACACAGTACCTAGCAATCAGCCCCAGCATTTT
CASNTVPSNQPQHF
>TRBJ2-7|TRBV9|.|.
TGTGCCAGCAGCGTAGGGGCGGGGGCCCGATACGAGCAGTACTTC
CASSVGAGARYEQYF
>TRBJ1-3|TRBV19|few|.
TGTGCCAGTAGATCCAGACTCCTCCGGGACTCTGGAAACACCATATATTTT
CASRSRLLRDSGNTIYF
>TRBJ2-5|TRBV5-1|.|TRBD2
TGCGCCAGCAGCTTGGCTAGCGGGGCCCAAGAGACCCAGTACTTC
CASSLASGAQETQYF
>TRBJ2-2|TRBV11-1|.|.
TGTGCCAGCAGCTTAGCCCGGGGACTGCGGGGGAACACCGGGGAGCTGTTTTTT
CASSLARGLRGNTGELFF
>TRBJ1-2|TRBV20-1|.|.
TGCAGTGCTAGTGTTCGTACCCGGGGGAGCTATGGCTACACCTTC
CSASVRTRGSYGYTF
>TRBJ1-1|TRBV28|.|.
TGTGCCAGCTGGGGGCCTATGAACACTGAAGCTTTCTTT
CASWGPMNTEAFF
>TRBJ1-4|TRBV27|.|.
TGTGCCAGCGGATACAGGGTCACTAATGAAAAACTGTTTTTT
CASGYRVTNEKLFF
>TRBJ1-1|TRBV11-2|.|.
TGTGCCAGCAGCTTAACCCTTATACTGGGACAAGACTTT
CASSLTLILGQDF
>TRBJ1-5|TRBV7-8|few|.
TGTGCCAGCAGCTTCGGGACTCCCGGGGGTCAGCCCCAGCATTTT
CASSFGTPGGQPQHF
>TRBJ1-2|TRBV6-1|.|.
TGTGCCAGCAGTGACCGGAGGAACTATGGCTACACCTTC
CASSDRRNYGYTF
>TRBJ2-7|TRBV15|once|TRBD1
TGTGCCACCAGCAGCGGGACAGGAGGTGCCTACGAGCAGTACTTC
CATSSGTGGAYEQYF
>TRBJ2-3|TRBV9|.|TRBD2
TGTGCCAGCAGCGTAGACCGGGGGGGCCCAGATACGCAGTATTTT
CASSVDRGGPDTQYF
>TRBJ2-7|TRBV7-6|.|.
TGTGCCAGCAGTTATGACAGGACCTACGAGCAGTACTTC
CASSYDRTYEQYF
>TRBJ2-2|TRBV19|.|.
TGTGCCACCAGGAGGCGGGCGGGGGCCCCGAACACCGGGGAGCTGTTTTTT
CATRRRAGAPNTGELFF
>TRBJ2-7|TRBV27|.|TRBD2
TGTGCCAGCAAGAGAATCGGGGGGGTCGAGCAGTACTTC
CASKRIGGVEQYF
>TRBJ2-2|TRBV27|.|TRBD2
TGTGCCAGCAGTCCAACCCGGACTAGCGGGGTCTCCGGGGAGCTGTTTTTT
CASSPTRTSGVSGELFF
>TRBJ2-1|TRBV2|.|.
TGTGCCAGCAGCATGACAGTCTTTCAGGGTGAGCAGTTCTTC
CASSMTVFQGEQFF
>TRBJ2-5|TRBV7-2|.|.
TGTGCCAGCAGCTTAGCTTGGTGGGGCCAGGGGACCCAGTACTTC
CASSLAWWGQGTQYF
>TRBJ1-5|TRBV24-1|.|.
TGTGCCACCAGTCCTGGGGGGTGGTGGGATGACAATCAGCCCCAGCATTTT
CATSPGGWWDDNQPQHF
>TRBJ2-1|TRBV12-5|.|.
TGTGCTAGTGGTAGAACCCTAAGCTCCAACTACAATGAGCAGTTCTTC
CASGRTLSSNYNEQFF
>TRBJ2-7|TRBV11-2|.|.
TGTGCCAGCAGCTTATGGGTCCGGGGTGGCGAGCAGTACTTC
CASSLWVRGGEQYF
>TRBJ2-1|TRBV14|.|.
TGTGCCAGCAGCCAAGCTAAAAATGAGCAGTTCTTC
CASSQAKNEQFF
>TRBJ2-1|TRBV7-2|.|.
TGTGCCAGCAGCTTAGCCATCAATGAGCAGTTCTTC
CASSLAINEQFF
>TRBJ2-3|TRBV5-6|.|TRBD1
TGTGCCAGCAGCCCAAAGACAGGGGTGTTCCCTGCGCAGTATTTT
CASSPKTGVFPAQYF
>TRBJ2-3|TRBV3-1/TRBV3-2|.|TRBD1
TGTGCCAGCAGCCAACTACGACCGGGACAGGGTGCAATTGATACGCAGTATTTT
CASSQLRPGQGAIDTQYF
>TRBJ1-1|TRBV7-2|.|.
TGTGCCAGCAGCTTAGCGCCAGGCCAAGAAGCTTTCTTT
CASSLAPGQEAFF
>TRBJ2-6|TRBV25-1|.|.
TGTGCCAGCAGTGAATGGACGCAGGGGATAAGTGGGGCCAACGTCCTGACTTTC
CASSEWTQGISGANVLTF
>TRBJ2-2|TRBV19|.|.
TGTGCCAGTAGTATTGTCGGGTTCACCGGGGAGCTGTTTTTT
CASSIVGFTGELFF
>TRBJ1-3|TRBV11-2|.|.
TGTGCCAGCAGCTTAGGAGGGGGGGGACTTCCTCTCTCTGGAAACACCATATATTTT
CASSLGGGGLPLSGNTIYF
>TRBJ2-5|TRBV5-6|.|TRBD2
TGTGCCAGCAGCTTTAGGGCTAGCGGGGGGATGTACCAAGAGACCCAGTACTTC
CASSFRASGGMYQETQYF
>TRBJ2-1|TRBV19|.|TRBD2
TGTGCCAGTAGTCTGAGACTAGCGGGCCATGAGCAGTTCTTC
CASSLRLAGHEQFF
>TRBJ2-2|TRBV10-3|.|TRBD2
TGTGCCTCCGCGGGGGGGGCTATCGTTCCCGGGGAGCTGTTTTTT
CASAGGAIVPGELFF
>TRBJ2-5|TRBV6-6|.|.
TGTGCCAGCAGCCCGCGGACGGGGTCAGAGACCCAGTACTTC
CASSPRTGSETQYF
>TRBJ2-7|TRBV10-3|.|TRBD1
TGTGCCATCAGCCCGGACAGGGTCGACGAGCAGTACTTC
CAISPDRVDEQYF
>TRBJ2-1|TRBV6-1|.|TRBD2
TGTGCCAGCAGTGAGGGGGGACTAGTCTACAATGAGCAGTTCTTC
CASSEGGLVYNEQFF
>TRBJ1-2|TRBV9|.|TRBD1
TGTGCCAGCAGCGGAGGGACAGGGAACGGCTACACCTTC
CASSGGTGNGYTF
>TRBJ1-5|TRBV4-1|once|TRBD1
TGCGCCAGCAGCCATTCCCCCCGGGACAGGGTATATCAGCCCCAGCATTTT
CASSHSPRDRVYQPQHF